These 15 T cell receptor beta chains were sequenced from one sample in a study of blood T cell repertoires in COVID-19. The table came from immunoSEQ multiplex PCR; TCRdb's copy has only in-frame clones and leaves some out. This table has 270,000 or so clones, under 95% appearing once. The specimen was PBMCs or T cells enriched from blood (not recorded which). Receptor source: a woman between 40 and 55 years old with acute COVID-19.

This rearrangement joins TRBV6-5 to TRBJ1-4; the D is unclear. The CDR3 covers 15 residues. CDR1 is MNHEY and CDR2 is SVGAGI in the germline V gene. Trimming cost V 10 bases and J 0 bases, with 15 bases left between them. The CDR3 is CATAPNNPTNEKLFF. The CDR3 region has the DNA TGTGCCACCGCCCCCAACAATCCAACTAATGAAAAACTGTTTTTT.

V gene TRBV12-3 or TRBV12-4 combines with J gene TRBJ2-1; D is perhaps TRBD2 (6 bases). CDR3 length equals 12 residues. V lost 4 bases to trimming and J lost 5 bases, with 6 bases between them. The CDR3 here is CASSWGDNEQFF. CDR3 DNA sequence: TGTGCCAGCAGTTGGGGGGACAATGAGCAGTTCTTC.

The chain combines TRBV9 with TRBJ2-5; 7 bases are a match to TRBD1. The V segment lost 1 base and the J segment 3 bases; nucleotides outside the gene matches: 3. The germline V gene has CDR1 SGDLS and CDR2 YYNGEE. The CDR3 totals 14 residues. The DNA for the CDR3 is TGTGCCAGCAGCGTAAGCCAGGGGGAAGAGACCCAGTACTTC. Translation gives CASSVSQGEETQYF.

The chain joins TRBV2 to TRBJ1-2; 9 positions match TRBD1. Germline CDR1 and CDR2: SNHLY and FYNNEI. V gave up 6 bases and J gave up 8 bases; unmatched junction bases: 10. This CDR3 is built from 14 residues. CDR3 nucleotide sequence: TGTGCCAGCAGCGGACAGGGGCAGTTCGGCGGCTACACCTTC. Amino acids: CASSGQGQFGGYTF.

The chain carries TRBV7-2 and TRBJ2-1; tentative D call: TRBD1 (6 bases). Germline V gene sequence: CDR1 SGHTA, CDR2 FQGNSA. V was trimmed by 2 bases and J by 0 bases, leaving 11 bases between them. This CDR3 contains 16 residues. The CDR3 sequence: CASSLIGQNSYNEQFF. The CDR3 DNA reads TGTGCCAGCAGCTTAATTGGACAGAACTCCTACAATGAGCAGTTCTTC.

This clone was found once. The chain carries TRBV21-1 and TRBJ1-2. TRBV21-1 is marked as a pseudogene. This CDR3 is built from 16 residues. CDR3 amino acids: CASTLFGGYGEYGYTF. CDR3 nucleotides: TGTGCCAGCACTTTGTTCGGGGGATATGGGGAATATGGCTACACCTTC.

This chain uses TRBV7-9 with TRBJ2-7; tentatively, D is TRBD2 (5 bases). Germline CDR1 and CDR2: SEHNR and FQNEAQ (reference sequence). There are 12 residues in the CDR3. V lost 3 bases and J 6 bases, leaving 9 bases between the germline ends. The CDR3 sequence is CASSFDGVEQYF. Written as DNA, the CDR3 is TGTGCCAGCAGCTTTGACGGGGTCGAGCAGTACTTC.

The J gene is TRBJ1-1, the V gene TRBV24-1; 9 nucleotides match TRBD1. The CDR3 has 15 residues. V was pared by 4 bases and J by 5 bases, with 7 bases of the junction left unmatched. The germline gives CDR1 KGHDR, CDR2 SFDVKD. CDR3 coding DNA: TGTGCCACCAGTGACACGGGACAGGGAAGAACTGAAGCTTTCTTT. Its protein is CATSDTGQGRTEAFF.

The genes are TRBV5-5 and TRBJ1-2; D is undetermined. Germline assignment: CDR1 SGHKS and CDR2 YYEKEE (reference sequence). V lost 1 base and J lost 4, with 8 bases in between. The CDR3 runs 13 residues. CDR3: CASSLTELYGYTF. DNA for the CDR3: TGTGCCAGCAGCTTGACAGAGCTCTATGGCTACACCTTC.

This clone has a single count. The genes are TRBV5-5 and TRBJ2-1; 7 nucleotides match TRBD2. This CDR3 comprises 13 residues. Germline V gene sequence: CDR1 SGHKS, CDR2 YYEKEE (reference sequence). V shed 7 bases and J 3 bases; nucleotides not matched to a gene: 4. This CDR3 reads CASVTSDYNEQFF. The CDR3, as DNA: TGTGCCAGCGTAACTAGCGACTACAATGAGCAGTTCTTC.

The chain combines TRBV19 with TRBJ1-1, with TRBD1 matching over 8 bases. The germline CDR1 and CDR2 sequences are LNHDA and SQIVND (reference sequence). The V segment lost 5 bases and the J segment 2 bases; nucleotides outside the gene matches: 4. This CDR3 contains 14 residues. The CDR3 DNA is TGTGCCAGTAGTCCCACAGGGGGAAACACTGAAGCTTTCTTT. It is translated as CASSPTGGNTEAFF.

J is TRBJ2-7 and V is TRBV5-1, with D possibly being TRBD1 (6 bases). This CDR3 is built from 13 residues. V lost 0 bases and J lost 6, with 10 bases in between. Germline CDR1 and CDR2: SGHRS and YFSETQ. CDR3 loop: CASSLEIGGEQYF. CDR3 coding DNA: TGCGCCAGCAGCTTGGAGATAGGGGGCGAGCAGTACTTC.

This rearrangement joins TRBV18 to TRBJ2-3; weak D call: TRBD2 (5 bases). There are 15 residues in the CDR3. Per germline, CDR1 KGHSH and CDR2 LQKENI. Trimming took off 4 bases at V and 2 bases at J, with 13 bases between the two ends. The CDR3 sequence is CASSRPDLTTDTQYF. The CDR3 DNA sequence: TGTGCCAGCTCACGCCCGGACTTAACCACAGATACGCAGTATTTT. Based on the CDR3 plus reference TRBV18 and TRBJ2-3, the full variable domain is NAGVMQNPRHLVRRRGQEARLRCSPMKGHSHVYWYRQLPEEGLKFMVYLQKENIIDESGMPKERFSAEFPKEGPSILRIQQVVRGDSAAYFCASSRPDLTTDTQYFGPGTRLTVL.

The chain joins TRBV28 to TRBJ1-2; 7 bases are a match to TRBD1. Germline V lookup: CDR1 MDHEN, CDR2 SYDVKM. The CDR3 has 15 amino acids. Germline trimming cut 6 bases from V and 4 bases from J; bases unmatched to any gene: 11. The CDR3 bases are TGTGCCAGCAGACCCCTGGGGACAGACGGCTATGGCTACACCTTC. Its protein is CASRPLGTDGYGYTF.

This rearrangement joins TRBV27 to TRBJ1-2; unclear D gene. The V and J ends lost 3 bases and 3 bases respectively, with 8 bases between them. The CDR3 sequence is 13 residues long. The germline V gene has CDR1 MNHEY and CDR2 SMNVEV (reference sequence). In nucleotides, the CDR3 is TGTGCCAGCAGTTTCAGCGTTGACTATGGCTACACCTTC. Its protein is CASSFSVDYGYTF.